This T cell receptor beta chain was identified during a study of T cells in Graves' hyperthyroidism and ophthalmopathy. From RNA transcripts, TCR beta CDR3 regions were amplified. When the TCR CDR3 underwent first-round RT-PCR, the HTBI primer set was used. TCRdb reprocessed the multiplex PCR reads via MiXCR and lists one record per CDR3 protein. The repertoire holds about 610,000 distinct CDR3 sequences, approximately 14% seen once, with 4.3% in the top ten. The PBMCs had their origin in 7.5 to 10 ml of fresh peripheral blood. This clonotype was detected many times. Trimming pared 5 bases from V and 5 bases from J, leaving 18 bases between. This CDR3 comprises 16 residues. Per germline, CDR1 SGHAT and CDR2 FQNNGV.

The genes are TRBV11-2 and TRBJ2-2; D possibly matches TRBD1 or TRBD2 (5 bases each). This receptor was taken from a woman in her thirties or forties with Graves' ophthalmopathy. The sequencing input was blood. The DNA of the CDR3 is TGTGCCAGCAGCCAGGGAAGGGGAGACGGGACCGGGGAGCTGTTTTTT. Translating it yields CASSQGRGDGTGELFF.